This T cell receptor (beta chain) originates from a study of shared clonotypes between healthy human individuals. The CDR3 extends over 15 amino acids. V lost 0 bases and J 0 bases, leaving 7 bases between the germline ends. The germline gives CDR1 MNHEY, CDR2 SVGAGI. As regards this clone: Its antigen is as yet unknown. The same CDR3 is also encoded by other DNA sequences in this sample.

Naive CD8 isolation took CD45RO-negative cells positively selected for CCR7 and excluded terminally differentiated effector memory CD45RA+ cells. Broader study findings: Lower generation probabilities were found for non-shared clonotypes than for those shared by all four donors.

Data came from immunoSEQ multiplex PCR; TCRdb stores just in-frame clones and leaves some out. The sample lists 630,000 or so clones, roughly 98% occurring once. V gene TRBV6-5 combines with J gene TRBJ2-3; maybe TRBD1 (5 bases). The TCR originated in a man in his thirties or forties in good health. The sample comprised naive CD8+ T cells sorted from blood. The CDR3 loop reads CASSYSTGSTDTQYF. In DNA, the CDR3 is TGTGCCAGCAGTTACTCCACAGGTAGCACAGATACGCAGTATTTT.